This TCR beta chain was sequenced for a study of shared clonotypes between healthy human individuals. Libraries were prepared by immunoSEQ multiplex PCR; TCRdb keeps only in-frame clonotypes and omits some of them. The sample consists of about 2.3 million clones, approximately 93% of them appearing once. From CD4+ cells came CD45RA+ naive and CD45RA-negative memory subsets. Note on this clone: The antigen remains unidentified. The same CDR3 is also encoded by other DNA sequences in this sample.

Whole-study findings and limits: Clonotype sharing among donors was expected to depend on sequencing depth. Genetic and exposure-history diversity was limited by the small donor number.

The V gene's germline CDR1 is SNHLY and CDR2 FYNNEI. Trimming removed 4 bases from V and 2 bases from J, with 9 bases in between. This CDR3 is built from 14 residues. This chain uses TRBV2 with TRBJ1-5; no clear D. The specimen sequenced was naive CD4+ T cells from PBMCs. Subset in this sample: CD45RA+ positively selected. The TCR was taken from a man younger than 35 in good health. Some clones in this sample may be carry-over from other donors' samples. The CDR3 DNA sequence: TGTGCCAGCAGTGGGTCAGGAGGCAATCAGCCCCAGCATTTT. Translated: CASSGSGGNQPQHF.